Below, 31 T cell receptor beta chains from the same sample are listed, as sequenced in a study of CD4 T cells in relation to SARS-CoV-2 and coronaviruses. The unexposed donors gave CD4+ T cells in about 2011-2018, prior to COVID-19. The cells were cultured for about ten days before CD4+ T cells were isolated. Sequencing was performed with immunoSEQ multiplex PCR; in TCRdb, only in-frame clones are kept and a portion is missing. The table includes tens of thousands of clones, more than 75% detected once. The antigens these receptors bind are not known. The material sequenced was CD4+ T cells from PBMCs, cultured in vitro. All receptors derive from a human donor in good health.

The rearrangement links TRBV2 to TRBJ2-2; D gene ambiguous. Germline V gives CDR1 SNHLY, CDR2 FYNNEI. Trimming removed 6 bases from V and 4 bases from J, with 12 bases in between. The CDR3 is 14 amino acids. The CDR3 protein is CASSRDPFTGELFF. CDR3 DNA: TGTGCCAGCAGCCGAGACCCTTTCACCGGGGAGCTGTTTTTT.

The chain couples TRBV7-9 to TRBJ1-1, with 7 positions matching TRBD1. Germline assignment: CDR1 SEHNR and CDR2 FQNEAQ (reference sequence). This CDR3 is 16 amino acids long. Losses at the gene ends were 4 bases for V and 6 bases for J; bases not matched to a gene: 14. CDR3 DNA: TGTGCCAGCAGCTCAGCCGGGTACACAGGGGATTCTGAAGCTTTCTTT. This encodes CASSSAGYTGDSEAFF.

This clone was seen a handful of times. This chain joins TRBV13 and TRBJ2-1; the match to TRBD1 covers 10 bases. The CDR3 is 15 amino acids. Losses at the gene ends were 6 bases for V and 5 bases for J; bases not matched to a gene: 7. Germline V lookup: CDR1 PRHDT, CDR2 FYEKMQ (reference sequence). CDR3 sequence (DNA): TGTGCCAGCAGAGTCGACAGGGGGCTCAACAATGAGCAGTTCTTC. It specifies CASRVDRGLNNEQFF.

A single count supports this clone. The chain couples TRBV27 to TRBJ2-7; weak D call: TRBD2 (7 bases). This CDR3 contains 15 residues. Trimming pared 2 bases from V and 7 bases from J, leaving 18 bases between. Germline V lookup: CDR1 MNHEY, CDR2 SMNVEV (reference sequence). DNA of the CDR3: TGTGCCAGCAGTTTACGGGGGGCTCTTATGGGGGAGCAGTACTTC. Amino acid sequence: CASSLRGALMGEQYF.

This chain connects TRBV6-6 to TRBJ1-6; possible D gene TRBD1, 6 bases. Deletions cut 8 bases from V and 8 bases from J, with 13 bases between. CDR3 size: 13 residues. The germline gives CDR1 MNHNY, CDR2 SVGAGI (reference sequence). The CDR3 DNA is TGTGCCAGCTCTGGCGGGGGCGATTCACCCCTCCACTTT. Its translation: CASSGGGDSPLHF.

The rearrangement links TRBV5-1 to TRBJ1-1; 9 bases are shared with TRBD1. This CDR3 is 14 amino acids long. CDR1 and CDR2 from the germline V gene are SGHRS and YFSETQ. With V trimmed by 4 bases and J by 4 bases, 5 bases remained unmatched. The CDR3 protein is CASSGRQGGTEAFF. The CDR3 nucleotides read TGCGCCAGCAGCGGGCGACAGGGGGGCACTGAAGCTTTCTTT.

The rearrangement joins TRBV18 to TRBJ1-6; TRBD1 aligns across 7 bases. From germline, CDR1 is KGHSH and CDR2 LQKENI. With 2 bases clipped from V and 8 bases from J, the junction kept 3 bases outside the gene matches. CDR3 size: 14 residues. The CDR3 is CASSPETGYSPLHF. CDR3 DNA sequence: TGTGCCAGCTCACCAGAGACAGGGTATTCACCCCTCCACTTT.

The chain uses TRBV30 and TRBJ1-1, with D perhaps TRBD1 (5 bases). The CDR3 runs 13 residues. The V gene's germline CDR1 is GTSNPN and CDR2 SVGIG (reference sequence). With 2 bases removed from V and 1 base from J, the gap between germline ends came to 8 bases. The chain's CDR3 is CAWSLGGNTEAFF. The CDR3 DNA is TGTGCCTGGAGTTTGGGGGGGAACACTGAAGCTTTCTTT.

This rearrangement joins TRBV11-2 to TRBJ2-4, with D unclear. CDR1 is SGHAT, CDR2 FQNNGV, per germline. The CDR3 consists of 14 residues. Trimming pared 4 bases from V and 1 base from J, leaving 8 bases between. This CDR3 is CASSSMRAKNIQYF. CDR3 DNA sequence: TGTGCCAGCAGCTCCATGAGGGCCAAAAACATTCAGTACTTC.

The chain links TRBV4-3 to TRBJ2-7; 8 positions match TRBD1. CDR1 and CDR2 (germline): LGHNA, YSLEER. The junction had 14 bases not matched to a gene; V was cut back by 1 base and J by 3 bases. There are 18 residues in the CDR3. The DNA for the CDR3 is TGCGCCAGCAGCCAAGGCGGGGAGAAGGGCAGGGGGCTCTACGAGCAGTACTTC. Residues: CASSQGGEKGRGLYEQYF.

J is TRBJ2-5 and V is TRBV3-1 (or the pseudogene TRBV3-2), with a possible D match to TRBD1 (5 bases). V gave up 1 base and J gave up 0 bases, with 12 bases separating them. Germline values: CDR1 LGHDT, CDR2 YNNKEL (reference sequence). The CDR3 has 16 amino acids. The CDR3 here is CASSQGMTDNQETQYF. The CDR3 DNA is TGTGCCAGCAGCCAAGGAATGACAGATAACCAAGAGACCCAGTACTTC.

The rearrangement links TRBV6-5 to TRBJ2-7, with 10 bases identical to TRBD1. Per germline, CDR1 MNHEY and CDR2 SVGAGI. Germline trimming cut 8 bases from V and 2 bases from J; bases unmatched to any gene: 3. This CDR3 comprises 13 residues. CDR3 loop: CASEGQGAYEQYF. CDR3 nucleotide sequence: TGTGCCAGCGAAGGACAGGGGGCCTACGAGCAGTACTTC.

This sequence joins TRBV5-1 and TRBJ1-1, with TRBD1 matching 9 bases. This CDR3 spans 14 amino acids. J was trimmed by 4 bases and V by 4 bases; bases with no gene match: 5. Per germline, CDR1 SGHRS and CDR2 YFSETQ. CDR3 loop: CASSPQTGGTEAFF. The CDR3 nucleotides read TGCGCCAGCAGCCCGCAGACAGGGGGCACTGAAGCTTTCTTT.

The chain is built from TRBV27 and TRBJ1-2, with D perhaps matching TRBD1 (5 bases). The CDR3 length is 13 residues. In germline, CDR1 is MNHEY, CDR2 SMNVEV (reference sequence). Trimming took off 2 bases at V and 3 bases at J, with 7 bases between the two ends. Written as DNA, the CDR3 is TGTGCCAGCAGTTTAAGGGGATACTATGGCTACACCTTC. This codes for CASSLRGYYGYTF.

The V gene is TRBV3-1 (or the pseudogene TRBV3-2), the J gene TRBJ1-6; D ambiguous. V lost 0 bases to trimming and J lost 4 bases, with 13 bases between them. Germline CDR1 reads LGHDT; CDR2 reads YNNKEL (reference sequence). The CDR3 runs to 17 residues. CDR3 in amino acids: CASSQDPRQNYNSPLHF. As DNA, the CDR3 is TGTGCCAGCAGCCAAGATCCACGACAAAATTATAATTCACCCCTCCACTTT.

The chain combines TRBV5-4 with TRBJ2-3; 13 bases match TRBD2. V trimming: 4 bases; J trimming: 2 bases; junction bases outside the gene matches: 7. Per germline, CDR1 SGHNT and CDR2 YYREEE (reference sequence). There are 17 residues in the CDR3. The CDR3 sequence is CASSPGGTSGVTDTQYF. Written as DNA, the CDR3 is TGTGCCAGCAGCCCCGGGGGGACTAGCGGGGTCACAGATACGCAGTATTTT.

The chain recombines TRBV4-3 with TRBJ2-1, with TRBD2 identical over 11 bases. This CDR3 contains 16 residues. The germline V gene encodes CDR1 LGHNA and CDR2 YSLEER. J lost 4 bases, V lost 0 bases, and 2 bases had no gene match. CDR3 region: CASSQDIAGGYNEQFF. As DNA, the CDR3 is TGCGCCAGCAGCCAAGACATAGCGGGAGGGTACAATGAGCAGTTCTTC.

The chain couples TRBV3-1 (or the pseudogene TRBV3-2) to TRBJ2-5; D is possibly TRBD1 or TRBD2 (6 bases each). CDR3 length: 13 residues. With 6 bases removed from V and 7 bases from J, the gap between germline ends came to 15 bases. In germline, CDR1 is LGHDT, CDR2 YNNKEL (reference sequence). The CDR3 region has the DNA TGTGCCAGCAGATCGGGACTCAGGGGGACCCAGTACTTC. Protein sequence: CASRSGLRGTQYF.

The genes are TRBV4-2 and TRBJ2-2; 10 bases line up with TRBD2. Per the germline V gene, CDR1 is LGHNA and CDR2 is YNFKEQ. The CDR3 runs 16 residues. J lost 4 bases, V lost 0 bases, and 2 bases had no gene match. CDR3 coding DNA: TGTGCCAGCAGCCAAGAAGCGGGAGGGCCCACCGGGGAGCTGTTTTTT. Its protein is CASSQEAGGPTGELFF.

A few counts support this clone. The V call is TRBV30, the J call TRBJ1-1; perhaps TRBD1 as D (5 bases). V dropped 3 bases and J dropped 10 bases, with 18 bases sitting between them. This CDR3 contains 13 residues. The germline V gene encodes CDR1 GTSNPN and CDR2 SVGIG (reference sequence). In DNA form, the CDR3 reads TGTGCCTGGAGCTGGGGCGGGGCCGATCGAGCTTTCTTT. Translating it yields CAWSWGGADRAFF.

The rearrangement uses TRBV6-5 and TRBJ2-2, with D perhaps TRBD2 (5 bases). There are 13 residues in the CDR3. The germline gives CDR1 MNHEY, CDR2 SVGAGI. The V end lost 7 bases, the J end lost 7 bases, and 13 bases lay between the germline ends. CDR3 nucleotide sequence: TGTGCCAGCATCACGGCGGGTAACGGGGAGCTGTTTTTT. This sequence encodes CASITAGNGELFF.

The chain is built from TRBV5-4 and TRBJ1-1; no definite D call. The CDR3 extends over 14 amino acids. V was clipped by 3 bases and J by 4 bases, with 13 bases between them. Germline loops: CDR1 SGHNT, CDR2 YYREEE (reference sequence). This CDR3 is CASSSPPGGTEAFF. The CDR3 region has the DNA TGTGCCAGCAGCTCTCCGCCGGGAGGCACTGAAGCTTTCTTT. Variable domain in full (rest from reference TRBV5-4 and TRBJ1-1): ETGVTQSPTHLIKTRGQQVTLRCSSQSGHNTVSWYQQALGQGPQFIFQYYREEENGRGNFPPRFSGLQFPNYSSELNVNALELDDSALYLCASSSPPGGTEAFFGQGTRLTVV.

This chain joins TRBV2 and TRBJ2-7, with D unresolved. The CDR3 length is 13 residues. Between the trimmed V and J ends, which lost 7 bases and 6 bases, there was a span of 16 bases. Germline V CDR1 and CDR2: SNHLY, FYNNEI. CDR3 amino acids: CASTGTQRGEQYF. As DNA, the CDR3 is TGTGCCAGCACCGGAACCCAGCGAGGCGAGCAGTACTTC. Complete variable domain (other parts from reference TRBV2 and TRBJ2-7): EPEVTQTPSHQVTQMGQEVILRCVPISNHLYFYWYRQILGQKVEFLVSFYNNEISEKSEIFDDQFSVERPDGSNFTLKIRSTKLEDSAMYFCASTGTQRGEQYFGPGTRLTVT.

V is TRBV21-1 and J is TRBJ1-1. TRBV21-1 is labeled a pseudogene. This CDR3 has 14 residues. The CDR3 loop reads CASSKGRINTEAFF. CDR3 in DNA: TGTGCCAGCAGCAAGGGACGAATAAACACTGAAGCTTTCTTT.

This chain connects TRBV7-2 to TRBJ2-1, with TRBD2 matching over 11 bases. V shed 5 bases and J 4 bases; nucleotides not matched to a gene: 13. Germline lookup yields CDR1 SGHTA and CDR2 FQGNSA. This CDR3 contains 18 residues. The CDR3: CASSPHSLTSGIYNEQFF. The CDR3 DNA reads TGTGCCAGCAGCCCCCATTCTCTGACTAGCGGGATATACAATGAGCAGTTCTTC. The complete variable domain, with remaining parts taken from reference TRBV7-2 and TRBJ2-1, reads GAGVSQSPSNKVTEKGKDVELRCDPISGHTALYWYRQSLGQGLEFLIYFQGNSAPDKSGLPSDRFSAERTGGSVSTLTIQRTQQEDSAVYLCASSPHSLTSGIYNEQFFGPGTRLTVL.

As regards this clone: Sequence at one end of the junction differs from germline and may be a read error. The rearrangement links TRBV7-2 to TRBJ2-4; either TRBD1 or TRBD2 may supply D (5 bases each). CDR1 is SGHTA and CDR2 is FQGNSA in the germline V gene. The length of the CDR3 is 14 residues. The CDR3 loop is CASSLAGTSNIQYF. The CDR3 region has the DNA TGTGCCAGCAGCCTAGCCGGGACCTCAAACATTCAGTACTTC.

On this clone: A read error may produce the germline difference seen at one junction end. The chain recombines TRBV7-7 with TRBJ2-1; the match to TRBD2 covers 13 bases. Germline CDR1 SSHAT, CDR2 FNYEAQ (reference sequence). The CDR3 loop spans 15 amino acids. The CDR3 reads CASSPGLAGVDEQFF. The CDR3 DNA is TGTGCTAGCAGTCCCGGACTAGCGGGAGTGGATGAGCAGTTCTTC.

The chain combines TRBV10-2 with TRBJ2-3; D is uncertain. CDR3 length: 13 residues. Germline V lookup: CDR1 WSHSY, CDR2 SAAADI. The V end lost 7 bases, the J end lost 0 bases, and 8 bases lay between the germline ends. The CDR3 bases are TGCGCCAGCAAACTGTTAAGCACAGATACGCAGTATTTT. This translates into CASKLLSTDTQYF.

The CDR3 DNA is TGTGCCAGCAGTTTTGGCCGGAACACTGAAGCTTTCTTT. Its protein product is CASSFGRNTEAFF. This chain connects TRBV12-3 or TRBV12-4 to TRBJ1-1, with D hard to call. Trimming took 3 bases from V and 1 from J, leaving 6 bases between them. The CDR3 spans 13 residues.

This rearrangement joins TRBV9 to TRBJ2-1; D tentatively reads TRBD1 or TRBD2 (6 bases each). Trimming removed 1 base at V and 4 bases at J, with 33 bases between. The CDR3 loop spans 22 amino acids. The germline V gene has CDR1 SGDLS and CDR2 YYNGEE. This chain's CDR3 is CASSVLGGRRGAYPDLYNEQFF. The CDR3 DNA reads TGTGCCAGCAGCGTATTAGGGGGGAGGCGGGGAGCTTACCCCGACTTATACAATGAGCAGTTCTTC.

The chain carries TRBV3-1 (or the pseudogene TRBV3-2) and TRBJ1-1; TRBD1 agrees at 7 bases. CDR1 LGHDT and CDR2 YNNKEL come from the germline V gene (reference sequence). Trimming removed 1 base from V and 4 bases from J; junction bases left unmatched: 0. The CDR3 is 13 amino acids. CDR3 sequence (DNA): TGTGCCAGCAGCCAAGCAGGGGGCACTGAAGCTTTCTTT. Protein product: CASSQAGGTEAFF.